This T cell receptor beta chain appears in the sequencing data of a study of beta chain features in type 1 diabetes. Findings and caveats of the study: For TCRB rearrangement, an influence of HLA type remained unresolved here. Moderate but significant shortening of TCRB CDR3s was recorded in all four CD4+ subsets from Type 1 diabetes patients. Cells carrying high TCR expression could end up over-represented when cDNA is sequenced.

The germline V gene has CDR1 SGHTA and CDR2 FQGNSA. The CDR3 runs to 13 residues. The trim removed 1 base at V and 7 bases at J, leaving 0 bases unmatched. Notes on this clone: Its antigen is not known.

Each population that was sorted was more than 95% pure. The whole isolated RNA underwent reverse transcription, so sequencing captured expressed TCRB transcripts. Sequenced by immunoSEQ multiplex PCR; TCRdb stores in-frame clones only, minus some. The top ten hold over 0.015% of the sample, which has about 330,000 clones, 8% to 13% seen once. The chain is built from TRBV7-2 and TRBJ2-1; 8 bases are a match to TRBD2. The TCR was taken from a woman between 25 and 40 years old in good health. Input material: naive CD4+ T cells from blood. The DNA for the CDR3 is TGTGCCAGCAGCTTAGTAGCGGGAAATGAGCAGTTCTTC. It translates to CASSLVAGNEQFF.